The 17 T cell receptor beta chains reported below all come from one sample, sequenced in a study of blood T cell repertoires in COVID-19. Clones were sequenced by immunoSEQ multiplex PCR, and TCRdb holds only the in-frame ones, with some missing. The sample records about 70,000 clones, more than 70% being singletons. Source material: peripheral blood. The source of these receptors is a human donor in a cohort sampled during active COVID-19.

The chain couples TRBV2 to TRBJ2-1; no reliable D call. The CDR3 loop spans 11 amino acids. V was pared by 7 bases and J by 8 bases, with 9 bases between. The germline V gene has CDR1 SNHLY and CDR2 FYNNEI. The CDR3 is CASTLEYEQFF. The DNA for the CDR3 is TGTGCCAGCACCTTGGAGTATGAGCAGTTCTTC.

The sample holds a few counts of this clone. The V gene is TRBV3-1 (or the pseudogene TRBV3-2), the J gene TRBJ1-5, with D uncertain. Germline values: CDR1 LGHDT, CDR2 YNNKEL (reference sequence). The CDR3 totals 12 residues. Deletions cut 2 bases from V and 4 bases from J, with 3 bases between. The CDR3 DNA reads as TGTGCCAGCAGCCAACAGAATCAGCCCCAGCATTTT. Translated, it gives CASSQQNQPQHF.

The genes are TRBV24-1 and TRBJ1-5, with 7 positions matching TRBD1. Germline CDR1 is KGHDR and CDR2 is SFDVKD. The V and J ends lost 4 bases and 3 bases, in that order; junction bases with no gene match: 8. This CDR3 region has 16 residues. The DNA for the CDR3 is TGTGCCACCAGTGACGCCGGGACAGTAGACAATCAGCCCCAGCATTTT. Amino acids: CATSDAGTVDNQPQHF.

The chain employs TRBV4-1 and TRBJ2-1; D perhaps matches TRBD1 (7 bases). This CDR3 comprises 16 residues. Trimming left V 2 bases short and J 4 bases short, with 15 bases between. Germline-derived CDR1 and CDR2 are MGHRA and YSYEKL. CDR3 in DNA: TGCGCCAGCAGCCAATCTGCGGGACAGAGATACAATGAGCAGTTCTTC. It yields the protein CASSQSAGQRYNEQFF.

This chain connects TRBV9 to TRBJ1-2; D ambiguous. V lost 4 bases and J lost 4, with 14 bases in between. In germline, CDR1 is SGDLS, CDR2 YYNGEE. The CDR3 extends over 14 amino acids. The CDR3 reads CASSPSSYPYGYTF. CDR3 sequence (DNA): TGTGCCAGCAGCCCCTCAAGCTATCCCTATGGCTACACCTTC.

This clone was counted once. J is TRBJ2-1 and V is TRBV24-1; a possible D gene is TRBD2 (5 bases). Per the germline V gene, CDR1 is KGHDR and CDR2 is SFDVKD. Trimming removed 9 bases from V and 7 bases from J, with 21 bases in between. The CDR3 spans 15 residues. In DNA, the CDR3 is TGTGCCACCGCCCGAACCGACGGAGGAAGAAATGAGCAGTTCTTC. Protein product: CATARTDGGRNEQFF.

The genes are TRBV7-8 and TRBJ1-2; 9 bases match TRBD1. V lost 5 bases, J lost 4 bases, and 8 bases stayed unmatched. CDR1 is SGHVS, CDR2 FQNEAQ, per germline. The CDR3 spans 15 residues. The CDR3 DNA reads as TGTGCCAGCAGCATGACCGGGACAGGGCCCTATGGCTACACCTTC. Translating gives CASSMTGTGPYGYTF.

The rearrangement joins TRBV27 to TRBJ1-5; 9 bases agree with TRBD1. CDR1 is MNHEY and CDR2 is SMNVEV in the germline V gene (reference sequence). J was trimmed by 0 bases and V by 8 bases; bases with no gene match: 5. The CDR3 loop spans 15 amino acids. The CDR3 here is CASRDRAFSNQPQHF. The CDR3, as DNA: TGTGCCAGCCGGGACAGGGCTTTTAGCAATCAGCCCCAGCATTTT.

The rearrangement links TRBV27 to TRBJ2-1, with a tentative D call TRBD2 (6 bases). CDR1 MNHEY and CDR2 SMNVEV come from the germline V gene (reference sequence). The CDR3 runs to 12 residues. V lost 8 bases and J 6 bases, leaving 11 bases between the germline ends. In DNA, the CDR3 is TGTGCCAGCTCCGGGGACTTCAATGAGCAGTTCTTC. Its protein product is CASSGDFNEQFF.

The chain combines TRBV11-2 with TRBJ1-1; a weak D match, TRBD1 (5 bases). CDR1 is SGHAT, CDR2 FQNNGV, per germline. This CDR3 is 15 amino acids long. V lost 3 bases, J lost 4 bases, and 15 bases lay in between. The CDR3 reads CASSLASGGFTEAFF. The CDR3 nucleotides are TGTGCCAGCAGCTTGGCCTCTGGGGGGTTCACTGAAGCTTTCTTT.

The chain employs TRBV27 and TRBJ1-1; D gene ambiguous. CDR3 length: 13 residues. Looked up from germline, CDR1 is MNHEY and CDR2 is SMNVEV (reference sequence). The germline V and J ends were trimmed by 5 bases and 2 bases, with 9 bases remaining between them. The CDR3 region is CASSLQRNTEAFF. For the CDR3, the DNA is TGTGCCAGCAGTCTACAGAGAAACACTGAAGCTTTCTTT.

This clone was observed a single time. The CDR3 is CASSQQGYEQYF. Here the CDR3 DNA reads TGCGCCAGCAGCCAACAGGGATACGAGCAGTACTTC. The V call is TRBV5-1, the J call TRBJ2-7, with D possibly TRBD1 on 6 matching bases. This CDR3 has 12 amino acids. Trimming took off 4 bases at V and 4 bases at J, with 9 bases between the two ends. Germline V gene data show CDR1 as SGHRS and CDR2 as YFSETQ.

The rearrangement joins TRBV28 to TRBJ2-7, with no clear D. Between the trimmed V and J ends, which lost 3 bases and 2 bases, there was a span of 8 bases. The CDR3 spans 13 residues. CDR1 and CDR2 (germline): MDHEN, SYDVKM. This CDR3 is CASSLGTPYEQYF. The CDR3 coding sequence is TGTGCCAGCAGTTTGGGCACTCCCTACGAGCAGTACTTC.

The rearrangement joins TRBV9 to TRBJ2-1; possible D gene TRBD2, 6 bases. The CDR3 consists of 17 residues. V was shortened by 0 bases and J by 2 bases, with 15 bases between the two germline ends. Per the germline V gene, CDR1 is SGDLS and CDR2 is YYNGEE. The CDR3 is CASSVGNRDLPYNEQFF. In DNA form, the CDR3 reads TGTGCCAGCAGCGTAGGGAACCGGGACTTGCCCTACAATGAGCAGTTCTTC. The whole variable domain, remainder taken from reference TRBV9 and TRBJ2-1, is DSGVTQTPKHLITATGQRVTLRCSPRSGDLSVYWYQQSLDQGLQFLIQYYNGEERAKGNILERFSAQQFPDLHSELNLSSLELGDSALYFCASSVGNRDLPYNEQFFGPGTRLTVL.

The chain employs TRBV15 and TRBJ2-5; 9 positions match TRBD1. The CDR3 sequence is 16 residues long. V shed 2 bases and J 5 bases; nucleotides not matched to a gene: 9. Germline CDR1 LNHNV, CDR2 YYDKDF (reference sequence). The CDR3 sequence is CATSRITGGGGETQYF. The CDR3 DNA reads as TGTGCCACCAGCAGAATAACAGGGGGCGGAGGCGAGACCCAGTACTTC.

The chain combines TRBV24-1 with TRBJ2-1; 7 bases agree with TRBD1. From germline, CDR1 is KGHDR and CDR2 SFDVKD. The V gene end was trimmed by 5 bases and the J gene end by 7 bases; junction bases not matched to a gene: 13. This CDR3 comprises 16 residues. CDR3 nucleotides: TGTGCCACCAGTGGTACCAGGGGGATAGACCGGAATGAGCAGTTCTTC. This encodes CATSGTRGIDRNEQFF.

The V gene is TRBV4-1, the J gene TRBJ1-2, with 8 bases identical to TRBD1. V lost 3 bases to trimming and J lost 4 bases; unmatched junction nucleotides: 7. CDR1 and CDR2 from the germline V gene are MGHRA and YSYEKL. The CDR3 totals 15 residues. Written as DNA, the CDR3 is TGCGCCAGCAGCCAGCTGACAGGGGCGGGCTATGGCTACACCTTC. Protein: CASSQLTGAGYGYTF.